This TCR beta chain was identified in a study of OX40 agonist ivuxolimab in advanced cancers. Sequenced by immunoSEQ multiplex PCR; TCRdb stores in-frame clones only, minus some. This repertoire shows 90,000 or so clones, about 91% found once; its top ten account for 2.6%. As for this clone: Its antigen is unknown.

V trimming: 4 bases; J trimming: 2 bases; junction bases outside the gene matches: 8. The CDR3 is 15 amino acids. CDR1 and CDR2 (germline): SGHRS, YFSETQ. Study results and caveats: Clonal expansion was seen in CD4+ and CD8+ blood T cells by week 6 at 0.1 to 3.0 mg/kg.

The gene calls are TRBV5-1 and TRBJ2-7; 8 bases map to TRBD1. The source was CD4+ or CD8+ T cells sorted from blood, collected in a trial of the OX40 agonist ivuxolimab. The receptor was derived from an adult with an advanced solid tumor such as melanoma, head and neck, liver or kidney cancer. CDR3 coding DNA: TGCGCCAGCAGCACTCACGACAGGGGAACCTACGAGCAGTACTTC. Translated, it gives CASSTHDRGTYEQYF. The full variable domain, completed using reference TRBV5-1 and TRBJ2-7, is KAGVTQTPRYLIKTRGQQVTLSCSPISGHRSVSWYQQTPGQGLQFLFEYFSETQRNKGNFPGRFSGRQFSNSRSEMNVSTLELGDSALYLCASSTHDRGTYEQYFGPGTRLTVT.